This TCR beta chain derives from a study of shared clonotypes between healthy human individuals. This CDR3 spans 14 amino acids. V lost 9 bases, J lost 6 bases, and 17 bases lay in between. Germline assignment: CDR1 SNHLY and CDR2 FYNNEI. Assay: immunoSEQ multiplex PCR; the TCRdb copy retains only in-frame clones and omits some. The table includes about 1.1 million clones, more than 75% detected once. The sample taken for sequencing was memory CD4+ T cells from PBMCs. The subset denotes: CD45RA-negative fraction. The chain joins TRBV2 to TRBJ1-4; D not resolved. The sequence came from a man aged 18 to 35 in good health. Some clones in this sample may be carry-over from other donors' samples. CDR3 sequence reads: CASVVGSGDEKLFF. DNA of the CDR3: TGTGCCAGTGTGGTGGGTTCAGGAGATGAAAAACTGTTTTTT. Full variable domain (outside the CDR3, taken from reference TRBV2 and TRBJ1-4): EPEVTQTPSHQVTQMGQEVILRCVPISNHLYFYWYRQILGQKVEFLVSFYNNEISEKSEIFDDQFSVERPDGSNFTLKIRSTKLEDSAMYFCASVVGSGDEKLFFGSGTQLSVL.